This T cell receptor beta chain is drawn from a study of early T cells in non-severe SARS-CoV-2 infection. This CDR3 is built from 11 residues. The germline gives CDR1 SGHNT, CDR2 YYREEE (reference sequence). The V end lost 0 bases, the J end lost 7 bases, and 4 bases lay between the germline ends. Individually, cDNA molecules had unique molecular identifiers attached to them. One entry per CDR3 protein, called by TCRdb with MiXCR from the 5' RACE reads. This repertoire shows about 85,000 distinct CDR3 sequences, around 14% found once; its top ten account for roughly 7%. For this clonotype: Its antigen is currently unknown.

Study-wide results and limits: Private and CD4 specificities were missed by VDJdb matching, skewed to anti-spike CD8.

V gene TRBV5-4 combines with J gene TRBJ1-2, with no clear D. The receptor's source is an adult who was a healthcare worker with PCR-confirmed SARS-CoV-2 infection or an uninfected control (not recorded which). The sample comprised whole blood. The CDR3 region is CASSLDFGYTF. DNA of the CDR3: TGTGCCAGCAGCTTGGATTTTGGCTACACCTTC.